The TCR beta chain under discussion was sequenced for a study of CD4 and CD8 cells across lung adenocarcinoma regions (dated by TCRdb to 2016 to 2019). Turning to the overall study: To look at intratumor heterogeneity in the T cell receptor repertoire, the study compared tumor centers against tumor margins.

The CDR3, cysteine through phenylalanine, is 15 amino acids long. The sequence is cut down to CDR3 DNA, 45 bases in frame from base 1. Looking up the germline V gene yields CDR1 MNHEY and CDR2 SVGAGI. Deletion took 4 bases off V and 5 bases off J, with a span of 17 bases between the germline ends. This clonotype occurred a few times. Its antigen remains undetermined. Per-base quality was not reported, and no clone a single base away is much larger than it. The protocol used for the library was PCR. The reads were generated on a HiSeq X Ten. TCRdb trimmed public reads at Q25 via fastp, called clones via MiXCR and kept in-frame beta chains. Duplicate CDR3 protein sequences are folded into a single record with the most common DNA and genes. The sample records around 4,000 distinct CDR3 sequences, 55% to 75% of which are singletons. The ten largest clones represent around 17% of the sample. Patients with localized lung adenocarcinoma, a subtype of non-small cell lung cancer, were used as donors. The centers of localized lung adenocarcinomas were where the samples came from. For TCR repertoire analysis, CD4+ T cells from tumor tissue were profiled separately from CD8+ T cells.

The specimen sequenced was CD4+ T cells from the center of a lung tumor. This specimen's cell subset or site label, per the study, means: tumor center region. The chain employs TRBV6-5 and TRBJ2-5; the D gene cannot be named for sure. This TCR was sampled from a male donor with lung adenocarcinoma. The CD4 and CD8 labels of this study may be unreliable. The CDR3 amino acid sequence is: CASSLLYERRETQYF. Here is the DNA: TGTGCCAGCAGTTTACTATACGAGCGTCGGGAGACCCAGTACTTC.